The 11 T cell receptor beta chains below were found in one sample sequenced in a study of T cells in Graves' hyperthyroidism and ophthalmopathy. Regions amplified from RNA transcripts were the TCR beta CDR3 regions. RT-PCR in the first round (using the HTBI primer set) targeted the TCR CDR3. TCRdb ran MiXCR on the multiplex PCR reads and lists one entry per CDR3 protein. In the table there are around 300,000 distinct CDR3 sequences, about 13% of which are singletons. The sequenced material came from blood. Receptors were obtained from a woman between 40 and 55 years old with Graves' hyperthyroidism.

This clonotype has a handful of counts. The genes are TRBV9 and TRBJ1-3, with D unclear. The germline CDR1 and CDR2 sequences are SGDLS and YYNGEE. The V and J ends lost 0 bases and 0 bases respectively, with 13 bases between them. The CDR3 extends over 17 amino acids. CDR3 loop: CASSVADWGASGNTIYF. The CDR3 DNA is TGTGCCAGCAGCGTAGCCGATTGGGGAGCCTCTGGAAACACCATATATTTT. The whole variable domain, filled in from reference TRBV9 and TRBJ1-3, reads DSGVTQTPKHLITATGQRVTLRCSPRSGDLSVYWYQQSLDQGLQFLIQYYNGEERAKGNILERFSAQQFPDLHSELNLSSLELGDSALYFCASSVADWGASGNTIYFGEGSWLTVV.

This sequence joins TRBV19 and TRBJ2-2; TRBD1 aligns across 7 bases. Trimming cost V 9 bases and J 5 bases; bases outside gene matches: 9. Germline V lookup: CDR1 LNHDA, CDR2 SQIVND (reference sequence). The CDR3 runs to 14 residues. CDR3 coding DNA: TGTGCCAGCCGAGGACAGGCCGTTACCGGGGAGCTGTTTTTT. This translates into CASRGQAVTGELFF.

This clonotype was counted ten times or more. The chain carries TRBV20-1 and TRBJ1-5; 11 nucleotides match TRBD1. V lost 5 bases to trimming and J lost 6 bases; unmatched junction nucleotides: 6. Per germline, CDR1 DFQATT and CDR2 SNEGSKA (reference sequence). This CDR3 has 14 amino acids. The CDR3 loop is CSAYGTGGSQPQHF. The CDR3 nucleotides read TGCAGTGCTTACGGGACAGGGGGGTCTCAGCCCCAGCATTTT.

This clonotype was found many times. V and J are TRBV19 and TRBJ1-1; 11 nucleotides agree with TRBD1. Germline V CDR1 and CDR2: LNHDA, SQIVND (reference sequence). This CDR3 is built from 16 residues. The V segment lost 4 bases and the J segment 7 bases; nucleotides outside the gene matches: 11. CDR3 DNA: TGTGCCAGTAGTAAGGGAAGTGGACAGGGGGCCATTGAAGCTTTCTTT. Protein: CASSKGSGQGAIEAFF.

A few counts support this clonotype. The rearrangement joins TRBV19 to TRBJ2-1, with D tentatively TRBD2 (5 bases). From germline, CDR1 is LNHDA and CDR2 SQIVND (reference sequence). Trimming stripped 7 bases from V and 0 bases from J, with 13 bases between. CDR3 length: 15 residues. The CDR3 region is CASMMVSGSYNEQFF. CDR3 nucleotide sequence: TGTGCCAGTATGATGGTAAGCGGCTCCTACAATGAGCAGTTCTTC.

The chain couples TRBV12-3 or TRBV12-4 to TRBJ2-1; 7 bases match TRBD1. J lost 3 bases, V lost 6 bases, and 5 bases had no gene match. CDR3 size: 14 residues. The CDR3 DNA sequence: TGTGCCAGCAGGACCGGGACAGACTACAATGAGCAGTTCTTC. Protein product: CASRTGTDYNEQFF.

This clonotype was seen a single time. The junction departs from germline at one end; a sequencing error may be responsible. This rearrangement joins TRBV28 to TRBJ1-5; no clear D gene. Germline V gene lookup returns CDR1 MDHEN and CDR2 SYDVKM. The CDR3 runs to 13 residues. CDR3 residues: CASSPTSNQLQHF. As DNA, the CDR3 is TGTGCCAGCAGCCCCACAAGCAACCAGCTCCAGCATTTT. Filled out from reference TRBV28 and TRBJ1-5, the complete variable domain reads DVKVTQSSRYLVKRTGEKVFLECVQDMDHENMFWYRQDPGLGLRLIYFSYDVKMKEKGDIPEGYSVSREKKERFSLILESASTNQTSMYLCASSPTSNQLQHFGDGTRLSIL.

Of note for this clonotype: A much more abundant neighbour one base away suggests this may be a read error. The rearrangement links TRBV30 to TRBJ1-1; D is ambiguous. CDR1 is GTSNPN, CDR2 SVGIG, per germline (reference sequence). The CDR3 is 11 residues long. CDR3 sequence: CAWTGSGEAVF. CDR3 nucleotides: TGTGCCTGGACCGGGAGCGGTGAAGCTGTCTTT.

At least ten counts were recorded for this clonotype. The V and J genes are TRBV27 and TRBJ2-7; 8 nucleotides match TRBD1. The germline gives CDR1 MNHEY, CDR2 SMNVEV (reference sequence). The CDR3 runs 15 residues. V lost 4 bases, J lost 2 bases, and 7 bases stayed unmatched. The CDR3 loop reads CASSSEDRVPYEQYF. DNA of the CDR3: TGTGCCAGCAGTTCCGAGGACAGGGTTCCCTACGAGCAGTACTTC.

This clonotype was seen at least ten times. The chain has TRBV13 and TRBJ2-1; 9 positions agree with TRBD2. There are 19 residues in the CDR3. Germline-derived CDR1 and CDR2 are PRHDT and FYEKMQ (reference sequence). V shed 7 bases, J shed 2 bases, and the junction held 18 bases outside the gene matches. In nucleotides, the CDR3 is TGTGCCAGCACCCAGGCCGGAGGGGAGCGGGAGGTTCCCTACAATGAGCAGTTCTTC. Protein: CASTQAGGEREVPYNEQFF.

This clonotype occurred many times. The chain is built from TRBV5-6 and TRBJ2-7, with D unclear. Trimming removed 2 bases at V and 2 bases at J, with 8 bases between. The CDR3 runs 13 residues. The germline V gene encodes CDR1 SGHDT and CDR2 YYEEEE. DNA of the CDR3: TGTGCCAGCAGCTTCAGGAATGCCTACGAGCAGTACTTC. It is translated as CASSFRNAYEQYF.